The 11 T cell receptor beta chains given below trace back to one sample, sequenced in a study of T cell responses to AZD1222 COVID-19 vaccine. This table comes from immunoSEQ multiplex PCR, and its TCRdb copy is limited to in-frame clones, with some not included. The sample holds roughly 72,000 clones, around 84% seen once. Material: peripheral blood, obtained on day 0 of AZD1222 vaccination. These receptors were taken from an adult in good health.

The chain links TRBV7-8 to TRBJ2-2; D not certain. The germline V and J ends were trimmed by 5 bases and 6 bases, with 10 bases remaining between them. Germline-derived CDR1 and CDR2 are SGHVS and FQNEAQ. The CDR3 has 13 residues. The CDR3 protein is CASSRDFAGELFF. CDR3 coding DNA: TGTGCCAGCAGCCGCGACTTTGCCGGGGAGCTGTTTTTT.

This clone was counted between two and nine times. The chain uses TRBV7-9 and TRBJ2-7; D possibly matches TRBD1 or TRBD2 (7 bases each). The germline V gene encodes CDR1 SEHNR and CDR2 FQNEAQ (reference sequence). CDR3 length: 18 residues. V was shortened by 5 bases and J by 3 bases, with 26 bases between the two germline ends. The CDR3 loop is CASSEEGQRGTTYYEQYF. The CDR3 nucleotides read TGTGCCAGCAGCGAGGAGGGACAGCGGGGTACTACATACTACGAGCAGTACTTC.

This rearrangement joins TRBV5-6 to TRBJ2-3; the D gene is possibly TRBD1 (6 bases). The CDR3 runs 14 residues. The germline V gene has CDR1 SGHDT and CDR2 YYEEEE. V lost 3 bases to trimming and J lost 4 bases, with 12 bases between them. The CDR3 protein is CASSSYSGADTQYF. CDR3 DNA sequence: TGTGCCAGCAGCTCGTACTCAGGGGCAGATACGCAGTATTTT. The full variable domain, its missing parts supplied by reference TRBV5-6 and TRBJ2-3, is DAGVTQSPTHLIKTRGQQVTLRCSPKSGHDTVSWYQQALGQGPQFIFQYYEEEERQRGNFPDRFSGHQFPNYSSELNVNALLLGDSALYLCASSSYSGADTQYFGPGTRLTVL.

This chain connects TRBV2 to TRBJ1-1; TRBD1 matches 8 bases. Germline V gene sequence: CDR1 SNHLY, CDR2 FYNNEI. The CDR3 loop spans 13 amino acids. With 10 bases clipped from V and 4 bases from J, the junction kept 8 bases outside the gene matches. The CDR3 bases are TGTGCCAATTCGGGACAGGCTAGCACTGAAGCTTTCTTT. Its translation: CANSGQASTEAFF.

Written as DNA, the CDR3 is TGCGCCAGCTCTGGGGGCCAGTCGGCCGCCTACGAGCAGTACTTC. This encodes CASSGGQSAAYEQYF. The V and J genes are TRBV10-2 and TRBJ2-7; a weak D match, TRBD1 (6 bases). V lost 8 bases and J 2 bases, leaving 19 bases between the germline ends. CDR3 length: 15 amino acids. Per germline, CDR1 WSHSY and CDR2 SAAADI.

The chain employs TRBV6-5 and TRBJ2-5, with D tentatively TRBD1 or TRBD2 (5 bases each). The CDR3 runs 14 residues. Germline CDR1 is MNHEY and CDR2 is SVGAGI. The ends were cut back, 2 bases at V and 7 bases at J, with 14 bases in the middle. CDR3 bases: TGTGCCAGCAGTTACCTGGGGACGGCGGGGACCCAGTACTTC. Translation: CASSYLGTAGTQYF.

The V call is TRBV6-2 or TRBV6-3, the J call TRBJ2-1; the D is unclear. Trimming took off 2 bases at V and 1 base at J, with 6 bases between the two ends. The CDR3 is 14 amino acids. Germline values: CDR1 MNHEY, CDR2 SVGEGT. In DNA form, the CDR3 reads TGTGCCAGCAGTTACCAATTATCCTACAATGAGCAGTTCTTC. This translates into CASSYQLSYNEQFF.

This rearrangement joins TRBV12-3 or TRBV12-4 to TRBJ1-2; D is perhaps TRBD1 (6 bases). Trimming removed 6 bases at V and 7 bases at J, with 15 bases between. The CDR3 runs to 13 residues. This CDR3 reads CASSRGPGSGYTF. In DNA form, the CDR3 reads TGTGCCAGCAGCCGGGGGCCAGGCTCTGGCTACACCTTC.

The rearrangement uses TRBV6-5 and TRBJ2-3; D is perhaps TRBD1 (7 bases). The CDR3 runs 15 residues. Deletions cut 11 bases from V and 4 bases from J, with 22 bases between. Germline V CDR1 and CDR2: MNHEY, SVGAGI. The DNA for the CDR3 is TGTGCCGGAGGAAGGGCAGGGGGGATATCAGATACGCAGTATTTT. It specifies CAGGRAGGISDTQYF.

This clone was counted a few times. The chain combines TRBV4-1 with TRBJ1-3; D call uncertain. Germline CDR1 is MGHRA and CDR2 is YSYEKL. The CDR3 consists of 16 residues. V lost 0 bases to trimming and J lost 0 bases, with 9 bases between them. The CDR3 spells CASSQDMSLSGNTIYF. The CDR3 DNA reads TGCGCCAGCAGCCAAGATATGTCACTCTCTGGAAACACCATATATTTT.

This clone was observed once. This chain uses TRBV29-1 with TRBJ1-4; D is undetermined. The V gene's germline CDR1 is SQVTM and CDR2 ANQGSEA. The CDR3 is 13 residues long. Deletions cut 1 base from V and 8 bases from J, with 11 bases between. CDR3 nucleotide sequence: TGCAGCGTTGAAGGTCTTCTCAACGAAAAACTGTTTTTT. It specifies CSVEGLLNEKLFF.